The 26 T cell receptor beta chains listed next were all sequenced from one sample in a study of vaccination effects on CD4 cells after COVID-19. Sequencing was preceded by expansion of antigen-specific CD4+ T cells with viral peptide pools in the ViraFEST assay. Following a roughly 9-day culture, CD4+ T cells were purified. No antigen has been identified for these receptors. Clones were read by immunoSEQ multiplex PCR, and TCRdb kept only the in-frame ones, dropping some. The repertoire has more than 50,000 clones, 75% to 85% of them found once; the top ten carry about 2.4%. The sample consisted of CD4+ T cells from PBMCs cultured with HCoV-229E spike peptides, taken before COVID-19 vaccination. The receptors stem from a human donor who received a COVID-19 vaccine.

This sequence joins TRBV7-9 and TRBJ2-5; D perhaps matches TRBD1 (5 bases). This CDR3 is 17 amino acids long. Germline-derived CDR1 and CDR2 are SEHNR and FQNEAQ (reference sequence). Trimming left V 6 bases short and J 5 bases short, with 25 bases between. This CDR3 is CASSPLVGVAVGETQYF. Here the CDR3 DNA reads TGTGCCAGCAGTCCATTGGTAGGGGTAGCCGTTGGTGAGACCCAGTACTTC. Full variable domain (missing parts from reference TRBV7-9 and TRBJ2-5): DTGVSQNPRHKITKRGQNVTFRCDPISEHNRLYWYRQTLGQGPEFLTYFQNEAQLEKSRLLSDRFSAERPKGSFSTLEIQRTEQGDSAMYLCASSPLVGVAVGETQYFGPGTRLLVL.

The rearrangement uses TRBV6-1 and TRBJ1-1; D gene ambiguous. Germline CDR1 MNHNS, CDR2 SASEGT. The CDR3 consists of 15 residues. The V and J ends lost 2 bases and 1 base respectively, with 11 bases between them. In DNA form, the CDR3 reads TGTGCCAGCAGTGAACCCGGACGGCCGAACACTGAAGCTTTCTTT. The encoded protein is CASSEPGRPNTEAFF.

This clone was observed once. V gene TRBV28 combines with J gene TRBJ2-2; D unclear. Germline CDR1 reads MDHEN; CDR2 reads SYDVKM. The CDR3 runs to 12 residues. Trimming pared 6 bases from V and 5 bases from J, leaving 7 bases between. In nucleotides, the CDR3 is TGTGCCAGCAGAACCCTAACCGGGGAGCTGTTTTTT. Translated, it gives CASRTLTGELFF.

There are a few counts of this clone. This chain connects TRBV6-5 to TRBJ2-4, with D possibly called TRBD1 or TRBD2 (6 bases each). CDR1 and CDR2 from the germline V gene are MNHEY and SVGAGI. Trimming removed 6 bases from V and 8 bases from J, with 20 bases in between. This CDR3 contains 15 residues. CDR3 in DNA: TGTGCCAGCAGCCCCCCGGGGGCAACCGGGCACATTCAGTACTTC. This encodes CASSPPGATGHIQYF.

This chain joins TRBV5-1 and TRBJ2-2; the match to TRBD1 covers 9 bases. CDR3 length: 17 residues. J was trimmed by 4 bases and V by 0 bases; bases with no gene match: 7. CDR1 is SGHRS, CDR2 YFSETQ, per germline. The CDR3 sequence is CASSLAGTGYFTGELFF. CDR3 coding DNA: TGCGCCAGCAGCTTGGCCGGGACAGGGTACTTCACCGGGGAGCTGTTTTTT.

J is TRBJ1-5 and V is TRBV4-1; 8 positions agree with TRBD1. Germline V gene lookup returns CDR1 MGHRA and CDR2 YSYEKL. V gave up 0 bases and J gave up 5 bases; unmatched junction bases: 6. The CDR3 loop spans 16 amino acids. Written as DNA, the CDR3 is TGCGCCAGCAGCCAAGAGGACAGGGTTGAATATCAGCCCCAGCATTTT. Translating it yields CASSQEDRVEYQPQHF.

The chain employs TRBV5-1 and TRBJ1-1; D is unresolved. The CDR3 has 16 residues. CDR1 and CDR2 (germline): SGHRS, YFSETQ. V was shortened by 0 bases and J by 4 bases, with 16 bases between the two germline ends. CDR3 residues: CASSLDPQQPGTEAFF. In nucleotides, the CDR3 is TGCGCCAGCAGCTTGGACCCTCAACAGCCGGGCACTGAAGCTTTCTTT.

V gene TRBV7-2 combines with J gene TRBJ2-1; 9 bases fit TRBD1. Germline assignment: CDR1 SGHTA and CDR2 FQGNSA. With 6 bases clipped from V and 1 base from J, the junction kept 7 bases outside the gene matches. The CDR3 contains 16 residues. In DNA form, the CDR3 reads TGTGCCAGCAGACAGCCGGGACAGGGATCCTACAATGAGCAGTTCTTC. Translated: CASRQPGQGSYNEQFF.

Only a few counts were recorded for this clone. The chain uses TRBV5-1 and TRBJ2-3; perhaps D is TRBD1 or TRBD2 (5 bases each). This CDR3 comprises 16 residues. Looked up from germline, CDR1 is SGHRS and CDR2 is YFSETQ. Trimming pared 1 base from V and 2 bases from J, leaving 14 bases between. CDR3 loop: CASSLTVQGPTDTQYF. Written as DNA, the CDR3 is TGCGCCAGCAGCTTGACCGTTCAGGGACCCACAGATACGCAGTATTTT.

This chain links TRBV3-1 (or the pseudogene TRBV3-2) with TRBJ2-2; D is possibly TRBD1 (5 bases). CDR3 length: 16 residues. Per germline, CDR1 LGHDT and CDR2 YNNKEL (reference sequence). The V gene lost 1 base and the J gene lost 0 bases, with 9 bases spanning the gap. CDR3 protein: CASSQGQGSNTGELFF. DNA of the CDR3: TGTGCCAGCAGCCAAGGGCAGGGTTCGAACACCGGGGAGCTGTTTTTT.

The genes are TRBV7-2 and TRBJ2-7; possible D gene TRBD1, 6 bases. This CDR3 spans 16 amino acids. Trimming removed 5 bases from V and 5 bases from J, with 22 bases in between. CDR1 and CDR2 from the germline V gene are SGHTA and FQGNSA. The DNA for the CDR3 is TGTGCCAGCAGCATAAATCTCGGACAGTTTTCAAACGAGCAGTACGTC. Translated: CASSINLGQFSNEQYV.

The J gene is TRBJ1-1, the V gene TRBV18; TRBD1 matches at 7 bases. V trimming: 3 bases; J trimming: 0 bases; junction bases outside the gene matches: 4. This CDR3 contains 15 residues. CDR1 is KGHSH and CDR2 is LQKENI in the germline V gene. The CDR3 sequence is CASSPTGAMNTEAFF. The CDR3, as DNA: TGTGCCAGCTCACCTACAGGGGCAATGAACACTGAAGCTTTCTTT.

This clone came up a few times. CDR3 amino acids: CASSSRLLASTDTQYF. CDR3 nucleotide sequence: TGTGCCAGCAGCTCCCGACTCTTAGCTAGCACAGATACGCAGTATTTT. This sequence joins TRBV13 and TRBJ2-3, with D hard to call. V gave up 4 bases and J gave up 0 bases, with 14 bases separating them. The CDR3 consists of 16 residues. Germline loops: CDR1 PRHDT, CDR2 FYEKMQ (reference sequence).

This sequence joins TRBV18 and TRBJ2-5; 10 positions agree with TRBD1. CDR3 size: 15 residues. Germline CDR1 and CDR2: KGHSH and LQKENI. The V gene end was trimmed by 4 bases and the J gene end by 4 bases; junction bases not matched to a gene: 6. The DNA of the CDR3 is TGTGCCAGCTCACTCTCCGGGACAGGGGTAGAGACCCAGTACTTC. Residues: CASSLSGTGVETQYF.

The chain recombines TRBV27 with TRBJ2-1, with D hard to call. Germline lookup yields CDR1 MNHEY and CDR2 SMNVEV (reference sequence). V lost 6 bases, J lost 0 bases, and 9 bases lay in between. This CDR3 region has 14 residues. The CDR3 is CASRPSGSYNEQFF. The CDR3 nucleotides are TGTGCCAGCAGACCCTCGGGCTCCTACAATGAGCAGTTCTTC.

The V gene is TRBV7-2, the J gene TRBJ2-3; D is uncertain. The CDR3 is made up of 11 amino acids. The germline gives CDR1 SGHTA, CDR2 FQGNSA. V was shortened by 1 base and J by 11 bases, with 7 bases between the two germline ends. CDR3 nucleotide sequence: TGTGCCAGCAGCTTAGGTAGGGAGCAGTATTTT. It codes for CASSLGREQYF. Based on the CDR3 plus reference TRBV7-2 and TRBJ2-3, the full variable domain is GAGVSQSPSNKVTEKGKDVELRCDPISGHTALYWYRQSLGQGLEFLIYFQGNSAPDKSGLPSDRFSAERTGGSVSTLTIQRTQQEDSAVYLCASSLGREQYFGPGTRLTVL.

The chain joins TRBV5-5 to TRBJ2-3; 10 nucleotides agree with TRBD1. The CDR3 is 16 residues long. V lost 0 bases, J lost 4 bases, and 5 bases stayed unmatched. Germline CDR1 is SGHKS and CDR2 is YYEKEE (reference sequence). The CDR3 spells CASSLGTGGSADTQYF. Written as DNA, the CDR3 is TGTGCCAGCAGCTTGGGGACAGGGGGATCGGCAGATACGCAGTATTTT.

The genes are TRBV12-3 or TRBV12-4 and TRBJ1-5; D remains unclear. Trimming removed 3 bases at V and 6 bases at J, with 6 bases between. The CDR3 is 12 amino acids. This CDR3 is CASSFRSQPQHF. DNA of the CDR3: TGTGCCAGCAGTTTCCGGAGTCAGCCCCAGCATTTT.

The chain links TRBV11-3 to TRBJ2-5; 8 bases are a match to TRBD1. Germline loops: CDR1 SGHNT, CDR2 YENEEA. With V trimmed by 4 bases and J by 5 bases, 6 bases remained unmatched. This CDR3 comprises 14 residues. The CDR3: CASSSTGVDETQYF. The CDR3 DNA reads TGTGCCAGCAGCTCGACAGGGGTCGATGAGACCCAGTACTTC.

The gene calls are TRBV18 and TRBJ2-5; D gene uncertain. V gave up 2 bases and J gave up 4 bases, with 8 bases separating them. The CDR3 extends over 13 amino acids. Germline CDR1 is KGHSH and CDR2 is LQKENI. This CDR3 is CASSPGQIETQYF. The CDR3 DNA reads as TGTGCCAGCTCACCAGGGCAGATAGAGACCCAGTACTTC.

V and J are TRBV7-3 and TRBJ2-1; 8 bases map to TRBD1. CDR3 length: 15 residues. Looked up from germline, CDR1 is SGHTA and CDR2 is FQGTGA. With 5 bases clipped from V and 0 bases from J, the junction kept 3 bases outside the gene matches. CDR3 residues: CASSPDRGSYNEQFF. CDR3 nucleotide sequence: TGTGCCAGCAGCCCAGACAGGGGCTCCTACAATGAGCAGTTCTTC.

This chain links TRBV7-3 with TRBJ1-1; TRBD1 matches 7 bases. CDR1 SGHTA and CDR2 FQGTGA come from the germline V gene. The ends lost 6 bases at V and 7 bases at J; junction bases unmatched: 14. CDR3 length: 15 amino acids. The CDR3 bases are TGTGCCAGCAGTCTCGGGGGCAGGGGGGGAAGTGAAGCTTTCTTT. It translates to CASSLGGRGGSEAFF.

J is TRBJ2-3 and V is TRBV7-9; D ambiguous. In germline, CDR1 is SEHNR, CDR2 FQNEAQ (reference sequence). CDR3 length: 15 residues. Trimming cost V 0 bases and J 0 bases, with 7 bases left between them. The CDR3 bases are TGTGCCAGCAGCTTAGCCTCAGCCAGCACAGATACGCAGTATTTT. Protein product: CASSLASASTDTQYF.

V is TRBV4-3 and J is TRBJ2-5; 7 bases map to TRBD1. The trim removed 0 bases at V and 1 base at J, leaving 2 bases unmatched. This CDR3 is built from 15 residues. Germline V gives CDR1 LGHNA, CDR2 YSLEER. The CDR3 bases are TGCGCCAGCAGCCAAGAGGGACAGCCCCAAGAGACCCAGTACTTC. It specifies CASSQEGQPQETQYF.

The chain combines TRBV19 with TRBJ2-3, with D perhaps assigned TRBD1 or TRBD2 (5 bases each). CDR1 is LNHDA and CDR2 is SQIVND in the germline V gene (reference sequence). The CDR3 is 15 amino acids. Trimming pared 6 bases from V and 0 bases from J, leaving 13 bases between. The CDR3 is CASRDWDGSTDTQYF. The CDR3 DNA follows: TGTGCCAGTAGGGACTGGGACGGCAGCACAGATACGCAGTATTTT. Complete variable domain (other parts from reference TRBV19 and TRBJ2-3): DGGITQSPKYLFRKEGQNVTLSCEQNLNHDAMYWYRQDPGQGLRLIYYSQIVNDFQKGDIAEGYSVSREKKESFPLTVTSAQKNPTAFYLCASRDWDGSTDTQYFGPGTRLTVL.

The rearrangement uses TRBV21-1 and TRBJ2-7; TRBD1 is taken as the D call from the table, unchecked against the DNA. TRBV21-1 has pseudogene status. The CDR3 totals 13 residues. CDR3 bases: TGTGCCAGCAGCCTTGGACAGGGCAACGAGCAGTACGTC. Amino acids: CASSLGQGNEQYV.